The next 17 T cell receptor beta chains were all read from a single sample in a study of T cells in Graves' hyperthyroidism and ophthalmopathy. Using RNA transcripts as the source, TCR beta CDR3 regions were amplified. The TCR CDR3 first-round RT-PCR relied on the HTBI primer set. One entry per CDR3 protein, called by TCRdb with MiXCR from the multiplex PCR reads. The sample carries 45,000 to 55,000 distinct CDR3 sequences, around 55% recorded once. The specimen was peripheral blood or thyroid tissue (not recorded which). These TCRs come from a man younger than 35 with Graves' hyperthyroidism.

This clonotype was recorded at least ten times. This chain joins TRBV5-6 and TRBJ2-3, with 9 bases that match TRBD1. V lost 4 bases, J lost 4 bases, and 7 bases stayed unmatched. The CDR3 spans 15 residues. The germline CDR1 and CDR2 sequences are SGHDT and YYEEEE. CDR3 nucleotide sequence: TGTGCCAGCAGCCCGGACAGGGGATTGGCAGATACGCAGTATTTT. This codes for CASSPDRGLADTQYF.

V is TRBV29-1 and J is TRBJ2-7; D is perhaps TRBD1 or TRBD2 (5 bases each). The V and J ends lost 0 bases and 3 bases respectively, with 12 bases between them. CDR3 length: 14 residues. The germline V gene encodes CDR1 SQVTM and CDR2 ANQGSEA. The CDR3 protein is CSVEDGAGSYEQYF. Here the CDR3 DNA reads TGCAGCGTTGAAGATGGTGCAGGGAGCTACGAGCAGTACTTC.

The rearrangement uses TRBV29-1 and TRBJ1-2, with 7 bases aligning to TRBD1. The CDR3 runs 13 residues. J was trimmed by 5 bases and V by 4 bases; bases with no gene match: 7. The germline CDR1 and CDR2 sequences are SQVTM and ANQGSEA. CDR3 sequence reads: CSVVVTGRYGYTF. CDR3 DNA: TGCAGCGTTGTTGTGACAGGGCGGTATGGCTACACCTTC.

The chain carries TRBV6-5 and TRBJ2-5; 14 bases match TRBD2. CDR3 length equals 14 residues. V lost 8 bases and J lost 11; bases outside the gene matches: 10. Germline V gives CDR1 MNHEY, CDR2 SVGAGI. Here the CDR3 reads CASPGTSGSSEQYF. In nucleotides, the CDR3 is TGTGCCAGCCCCGGGACTAGCGGGAGTAGTGAGCAGTACTTC.

This clonotype was seen a few times. The chain is built from TRBV9 and TRBJ1-4, with D possibly matching TRBD1 (6 bases). The germline V and J ends were trimmed by 4 bases and 1 base, with 20 bases remaining between them. Germline CDR1 is SGDLS and CDR2 is YYNGEE. This CDR3 is built from 18 residues. In DNA, the CDR3 is TGTGCCAGCAGCCTAAAAAGCAACAGGGCGGGAACTAATGAAAAACTGTTTTTT. Its translation is CASSLKSNRAGTNEKLFF.

The chain has TRBV24-1 and TRBJ1-2, with 7 bases fitting TRBD1. The CDR3 has 12 residues. CDR1 and CDR2 (germline): KGHDR, SFDVKD. V dropped 5 bases and J dropped 6; count of bases not matched to a gene: 2. In DNA form, the CDR3 reads TGTGCCACCAGTGGAGACAGGGATGGCTACACCTTC. As protein: CATSGDRDGYTF.

This chain uses TRBV6-5 with TRBJ1-1, with D unclear. With 4 bases removed from V and 3 bases from J, the gap between germline ends came to 12 bases. This CDR3 has 14 amino acids. Germline CDR1 is MNHEY and CDR2 is SVGAGI. The CDR3 bases are TGTGCCAGCAGTTTCCCCACCGGACACACTGAAGCTTTCTTT. It codes for CASSFPTGHTEAFF.

The chain links TRBV15 to TRBJ1-5; D perhaps matches TRBD1 (5 bases). V lost 0 bases and J 5 bases, leaving 8 bases between the germline ends. This CDR3 is built from 14 residues. In germline, CDR1 is LNHNV, CDR2 YYDKDF (reference sequence). The CDR3 loop reads CATSRDDSHQPQHF. The CDR3 DNA reads TGTGCCACCAGCAGAGACGACAGCCATCAGCCCCAGCATTTT. The complete variable domain, with remaining parts taken from reference TRBV15 and TRBJ1-5, reads DAMVIQNPRYQVTQFGKPVTLSCSQTLNHNVMYWYQQKSSQAPKLLFHYYDKDFNNEADTPDNFQSRRPNTSFCFLDIRSPGLGDTAMYLCATSRDDSHQPQHFGDGTRLSIL.

This clonotype appeared many times. The rearrangement joins TRBV9 to TRBJ2-3, with D tentatively TRBD2 (5 bases). This CDR3 has 14 amino acids. V was trimmed by 4 bases and J by 1 base, leaving 10 bases between them. Germline loops: CDR1 SGDLS, CDR2 YYNGEE. CDR3 nucleotide sequence: TGTGCCAGCAGCTCGGAGGATCGCACAGATACGCAGTATTTT. The encoded protein is CASSSEDRTDTQYF.

This chain joins TRBV5-1 and TRBJ2-5, with a weak D call TRBD1 (6 bases). Deletions cut 4 bases from V and 3 bases from J, with 10 bases between. The CDR3 totals 13 residues. Germline V CDR1 and CDR2: SGHRS, YFSETQ. The CDR3 DNA reads as TGCGCCAGCAGCACTTACAGGGAAGAGACCCAGTACTTC. Amino acid sequence: CASSTYREETQYF.

The genes are TRBV5-1 and TRBJ2-5; 7 bases agree with TRBD1. The CDR3 has 16 amino acids. The trim removed 4 bases at V and 4 bases at J, leaving 13 bases unmatched. CDR1 and CDR2 (germline): SGHRS, YFSETQ. This CDR3 reads CASSPSFKGAGETQYF. In nucleotides, the CDR3 is TGCGCCAGCAGCCCGTCCTTTAAGGGGGCCGGAGAGACCCAGTACTTC.

The chain uses TRBV29-1 and TRBJ1-2; D may be TRBD1 (5 bases). Trimming pared 8 bases from V and 7 bases from J, leaving 17 bases between. Per germline, CDR1 SQVTM and CDR2 ANQGSEA. The CDR3 is 12 residues long. CDR3: CSLVSQGGGYTF. Written as DNA, the CDR3 is TGCAGCTTGGTTTCGCAGGGTGGTGGCTACACCTTC.

The V and J genes are TRBV7-9 and TRBJ1-1; a possible D gene is TRBD1 (5 bases). Germline values: CDR1 SEHNR, CDR2 FQNEAQ (reference sequence). Trimming removed 3 bases from V and 8 bases from J, with 16 bases in between. The CDR3 consists of 14 residues. The CDR3 coding sequence is TGTGCCAGCAGCTTCTCCGGGGCAGCTATCGAAGCTTTCTTT. It is translated as CASSFSGAAIEAFF.

The J gene is TRBJ2-7, the V gene TRBV10-3; 9 nucleotides agree with TRBD1. The CDR3 totals 14 residues. Trimming cost V 10 bases and J 3 bases; bases outside gene matches: 10. CDR1 and CDR2 from the germline V gene are ENHRY and SYGVKD. The CDR3 sequence is CATKPGQGFYEQYF. DNA for the CDR3: TGTGCCACCAAGCCGGGACAGGGATTCTACGAGCAGTACTTC.

The chain uses TRBV20-1 and TRBJ1-5; a weak D match, TRBD1 (5 bases). Germline loops: CDR1 DFQATT, CDR2 SNEGSKA (reference sequence). Trimming cost V 6 bases and J 3 bases, with 15 bases left between them. The CDR3 contains 14 residues. Here the CDR3 DNA reads TGCAGTGCACTCTCGGGGCGGATCAATCAGCCCCAGCATTTT. It specifies CSALSGRINQPQHF.

This clonotype came up many times. The chain couples TRBV10-3 to TRBJ2-7, with 9 bases identical to TRBD1. The length of the CDR3 is 17 residues. From germline, CDR1 is ENHRY and CDR2 SYGVKD. The V gene end was trimmed by 0 bases and the J gene end by 6 bases; junction bases not matched to a gene: 12. This CDR3 reads CAISESMGTGGRAEQYF. The CDR3 DNA follows: TGTGCCATCAGTGAGTCGATGGGAACAGGGGGCCGGGCCGAGCAGTACTTC.

The chain recombines TRBV7-3 with TRBJ2-5, with a weak D call TRBD2 (6 bases). V shed 4 bases and J shed 4 bases, with 10 bases lying between them. This CDR3 has 13 amino acids. CDR1 is SGHTA, CDR2 FQGTGA, per germline. The CDR3 is CASSWGDGETQYF. As DNA, the CDR3 is TGTGCCAGCAGCTGGGGGGATGGAGAGACCCAGTACTTC.